These T cell receptor beta chains were read from a single sample in a study of HIV-infected patients and healthy controls. TCRdb passed the 5' RACE reads through MiXCR, listing each CDR3 protein once. The table records some 20,000 distinct CDR3 sequences, 15% to 20% of them present only once. Sequencing was carried out using CD8+ T cells from blood. The receptors were sampled from a human donor in good health. Both conserved end residues are part of each CDR3. D genes are given only for firm matches. Where a row states a size, it is once, few, many or the class of an expanded clone; other rows omit it.

CDR3nt: TGTGCCAGCAGTGAAGTTCAGGCTTTATCCTACGAGCAGTACTTC
CDR3aa: CASSEVQALSYEQYF
d_gene: NA
v_gene: TRBV25-1
abundance: medium-sized
j_gene: TRBJ2-7

CDR3nt: TGTGCCAGTACGGACAGGACTAACTATGGCTACACCTTC
CDR3aa: CASTDRTNYGYTF
d_gene: TRBD1
v_gene: TRBV19
abundance: NA
j_gene: TRBJ1-2

CDR3nt: TGTGCCAGCAGCCATGGACTAGCGTTGACAGATACGCAGTATTTT
CDR3aa: CASSHGLALTDTQYF
d_gene: TRBD2
v_gene: TRBV11-3
abundance: NA
j_gene: TRBJ2-3

CDR3nt: TGCGCCAGCAGCTTGGGGCTGGGTAGCACAGATACGCAGTATTTT
CDR3aa: CASSLGLGSTDTQYF
d_gene: NA
v_gene: TRBV5-1
abundance: few
j_gene: TRBJ2-3

CDR3nt: TGTGCCAGCAGCTTCACCTCAGGGATCCCAGGGATCCACAATGAGCAGTTCTTC
CDR3aa: CASSFTSGIPGIHNEQFF
d_gene: NA
v_gene: TRBV27
abundance: many
j_gene: TRBJ2-1

CDR3nt: TGTGCCAGCAGCCCTGCGGGGGGGCTGTCGAGCAGGTACGAGCAGTACTTC
CDR3aa: CASSPAGGLSSRYEQYF
d_gene: TRBD2
v_gene: TRBV5-5
abundance: once
j_gene: TRBJ2-7

CDR3nt: TGTGCCAGCAGTTACTTAAAAACCAGGGAGGGCTATGGCTACACCTTC
CDR3aa: CASSYLKTREGYGYTF
d_gene: NA
v_gene: TRBV6-6
abundance: NA
j_gene: TRBJ1-2

CDR3nt: TGTGCCAGCAGTCCCGAACCTAGCGTGGGAGAGCAGTACTTC
CDR3aa: CASSPEPSVGEQYF
d_gene: NA
v_gene: TRBV27
abundance: NA
j_gene: TRBJ2-7

CDR3nt: TGCGCCAGCAGCCGGGGCTGGGGGAACGACTATGGCTACACCTTC
CDR3aa: CASSRGWGNDYGYTF
d_gene: NA
v_gene: TRBV4-3
abundance: NA
j_gene: TRBJ1-2

CDR3nt: TGTGCCAGCAGCCTTCGTCCGACAGGGACCCAAGAGACCCAGTACTTC
CDR3aa: CASSLRPTGTQETQYF
d_gene: TRBD1
v_gene: TRBV7-9
abundance: many
j_gene: TRBJ2-5